This is a list of T cell receptor beta chains from one sample in a study of blood T cell repertoires in COVID-19. Data came from immunoSEQ multiplex PCR; TCRdb stores just in-frame clones and leaves some out. This table has about 300,000 clones, 70% to 90% appearing once. Sequences were obtained from peripheral blood. These receptors originate from a man between 18 and 29 years old who had recovered from COVID-19. The CDR3 runs from the conserved cysteine through the conserved F or W. D genes are given only for firm matches. Clone size is shown for a subset of rows, as once, few, many or a class of expanded clone.

NA,TRBV6-1,NA,TRBJ1-5,TGTGCCAGCAGTGAAGCCGGGTTTTATAGCAATCAGCCCCAGCATTTT,CASSEAGFYSNQPQHF
NA,TRBV30,NA,TRBJ2-7,TGTGCCCTCAGGGGCCTTGGGAACGAGCAGTACTTC,CALRGLGNEQYF
TRBD2,TRBV11-2,NA,TRBJ2-3,TGTGCCAGCAGCCCGGAAGGGGGGCTAGCGGGACCCACAGATACGCAGTATTTT,CASSPEGGLAGPTDTQYF
NA,TRBV11-2,NA,TRBJ1-1,TGTGCCAGCAGCTTGGCAGGGAACACTGAAGCTTTCTTT,CASSLAGNTEAFF
TRBD1,TRBV5-6,NA,TRBJ1-5,TGTGCCAGCAGCTTGGCCCTCAGGGGGTTGAATCAGCCCCAGCATTTT,CASSLALRGLNQPQHF
TRBD2,TRBV13,NA,TRBJ2-1,TGTGCCAGCAGCTTTTGGGCCCCAGTAGAGCGGGAGAGGTACAATGAGCAGTTCTTC,CASSFWAPVERERYNEQFF
TRBD1,TRBV6-2/TRBV6-3,NA,TRBJ1-5,TGTGCCAGCAGTTCGCGCAGGGGGTTCAATCAGCCCCAGCATTTT,CASSSRRGFNQPQHF
TRBD1,TRBV7-6,NA,TRBJ1-1,TGTGCCAGCAGCTTAGACAGGGGGCAGGTAGCTGAAGCTTTCTTT,CASSLDRGQVAEAFF
NA,TRBV29-1,NA,TRBJ2-1,TGCAGCGTCGAGGCCCTAGCCAATGAGCAGTTCTTC,CSVEALANEQFF
TRBD1,TRBV27,NA,TRBJ2-7,TGTGCCAGCAGTCCCTGGGACAGAAGCTACGAGCAGTACTTC,CASSPWDRSYEQYF
TRBD1,TRBV5-4,NA,TRBJ2-7,TGTGCCAGCAGCTCCGGGACAGGTCTCGAGCAGTACTTC,CASSSGTGLEQYF
TRBD1,TRBV19,NA,TRBJ1-3,TGTGCCAGTAGTAACTATCCGGGACAGAAAAACACCATATATTTT,CASSNYPGQKNTIYF
TRBD2,TRBV7-2,NA,TRBJ2-3,TGTGCCAGCAGCGCCGCGCCCGTTGGCGGGGGTACAGATACGCAGTATTTT,CASSAAPVGGGTDTQYF
NA,TRBV19,NA,TRBJ2-3,TGTGCCAGTAGTATCGGGGTAGAGACTAGCACAGATACGCAGTATTTT,CASSIGVETSTDTQYF
TRBD1,TRBV3-1/TRBV3-2,NA,TRBJ1-1,TGTGCCAGCAGCCAACCGGGACAGGGGGAGATTGAAGCTTTCTTT,CASSQPGQGEIEAFF
TRBD2,TRBV11-2,NA,TRBJ2-3,TGTGCCAGCAGCCCTACTAGCGGGGGGGCCGGTGGCACAGATACGCAGTATTTT,CASSPTSGGAGGTDTQYF
TRBD1,TRBV19,NA,TRBJ2-7,TGTGCCAGTAGTATAACGGGACAGACCAGCGAGCAGTACTTC,CASSITGQTSEQYF
TRBD1,TRBV5-1,NA,TRBJ1-2,TGCGCCAGCAGCTCCGATCCGGGACAGGGGGCCCATGGCTACACCTTC,CASSSDPGQGAHGYTF
NA,TRBV4-3,NA,TRBJ2-2,TGCGCCAGCAGCCAAGGGGCCAGGAACACCGGGGAGCTGTTTTTT,CASSQGARNTGELFF
NA,TRBV3-1/TRBV3-2,NA,TRBJ2-3,TGTGCCAGCAGCCAAGCCACAGACTATTCAGATACGCAGTATTTT,CASSQATDYSDTQYF
NA,TRBV19,NA,TRBJ1-6,TGTGCCAGTAGTATAGGCGAGACAGTGGGTAATTCACCCCTCCACTTT,CASSIGETVGNSPLHF
TRBD1,TRBV5-1,NA,TRBJ2-1,TGCGCCAGCAGCTCCCCACCGGGACAGGGGGCAGAGAATGAGCAGTTCTTC,CASSSPPGQGAENEQFF
NA,TRBV6-9,NA,TRBJ2-5,TGTGCCAGCAGTTATATGTGCCAGATGAGGGAGACCCAGTACTTC,CASSYMCQMRETQYF
NA,TRBV19,NA,TRBJ2-7,TGTGCCAGTAGTATAGATCGGAGGGGCGAGCAGTACTTC,CASSIDRRGEQYF
TRBD1,TRBV2,NA,TRBJ2-7,TGTGCCAGCAGGGGCGGGACAGGGGTAACCTACGAGCAGTACTTC,CASRGGTGVTYEQYF
NA,TRBV6-6,NA,TRBJ2-1,TGTGCCAGCAGTTACAGACGGGGGGCCCATGTGAATGAGCAGTTCTTC,CASSYRRGAHVNEQFF
NA,TRBV6-2/TRBV6-3,NA,TRBJ1-6,TGTGCCAGCAGTTACCGCAGGGGCTATAATTCACCCCTCCACTTT,CASSYRRGYNSPLHF
NA,TRBV5-4,NA,TRBJ2-2,TGTGCCAGCAGCTTGGTCAAGGCGGCCTCGAACACCGGGGAGCTGTTTTTT,CASSLVKAASNTGELFF
NA,TRBV4-1,NA,TRBJ1-1,TGCGCCAGCAGCCAAGGAGGCGAGGAGGAGATGAACACTGAAGCTTTCTTT,CASSQGGEEEMNTEAFF
TRBD2,TRBV4-1,once,TRBJ2-7,TGCGCCAGCAGCCATCTTAGCGGGAGCCCCTACGAGCAGTACTTC,CASSHLSGSPYEQYF
NA,TRBV19,once,TRBJ2-5,TGTGCCAGTAGTCCTCCGTACCAAGAGACCCAGTACTTC,CASSPPYQETQYF
TRBD1,TRBV5-5,NA,TRBJ1-1,TGTGCCAGCAGCGCACCTGGACAGGGGATCACTGAAGCTTTCTTT,CASSAPGQGITEAFF
TRBD1,TRBV6-5,NA,TRBJ1-2,TGTGCCAGCAGTTCAGGGGGCGCGTATGGCTACACCTTC,CASSSGGAYGYTF
NA,TRBV27,once,TRBJ2-2,TGTGCCAGCAGTTTCAGATCGAACACCGGGGAGCTGTTTTTT,CASSFRSNTGELFF
NA,TRBV5-4,NA,TRBJ2-3,TGTGCCAGCAGCCGGGACTTAGCCCTCACAGATACGCAGTATTTT,CASSRDLALTDTQYF
TRBD2,TRBV5-1,few,TRBJ2-1,TGCGCCAGCAGCTGGGGGACTAGCGGGCCCAATGAGCAGTTCTTC,CASSWGTSGPNEQFF
TRBD1,TRBV30,NA,TRBJ2-2,TGTGCCTGGAGCGTAGGGACAGCGAACACCGGGGAGCTGTTTTTT,CAWSVGTANTGELFF
NA,TRBV18,NA,TRBJ2-1,TGTGCCAGCTCACGGGGACTCTACAATGAGCAGTTCTTC,CASSRGLYNEQFF
TRBD1,TRBV6-5,NA,TRBJ2-1,TGTGCCAGCAGTTACGATGCCTCGACAGGGAGAAATGAGCAGTTCTTC,CASSYDASTGRNEQFF
TRBD1,TRBV6-5,NA,TRBJ2-1,TGTGCCAGCAGCCAAGGGACAGGGGCCTACAATGAGCAGTTCTTC,CASSQGTGAYNEQFF
TRBD1,TRBV5-1,NA,TRBJ2-1,TGCGCCAGCAGCCCCGGACAGGGCGGAGATGAGCAGTTCTTC,CASSPGQGGDEQFF
TRBD1,TRBV5-6,NA,TRBJ1-1,TGTGCCAGCAGCTTGGTAGGACAGGTGAACACTGAAGCTTTCTTT,CASSLVGQVNTEAFF
TRBD2,TRBV4-1,NA,TRBJ2-1,TGCGCCAGCAGCCAAGAGAGGAAGCGGGAGGCGTTCAATGAGCAGTTCTTC,CASSQERKREAFNEQFF
TRBD1,TRBV19,NA,TRBJ2-5,TGTGCCAGTAGTACGACAGGGGGCGGAGGGGAGACCCAGTACTTC,CASSTTGGGGETQYF
TRBD1,TRBV13,NA,TRBJ2-7,TGTGCCAGCAGCTTAAACAGGGGGCAGGACGAGCAGTACTTC,CASSLNRGQDEQYF
TRBD1,TRBV5-1,once,TRBJ2-5,TGCGCCAGCAGCGAAGACAGGGTCAAGGCCCAGTACTTC,CASSEDRVKAQYF
TRBD1,TRBV2,NA,TRBJ1-4,TGTGCCAGCAGTTCGCAGGGGGGAAGGGCTGAAAAACTGTTTTTT,CASSSQGGRAEKLFF
NA,TRBV19,NA,TRBJ1-6,TGTGCCAGTAGCTTCGGAGGCAATTCACCCCTCCACTTT,CASSFGGNSPLHF